Sequencing of this TCR beta chain was carried out in a study of T-cell reconstitution after alpha-beta-depleted transplantation in children. The authors prepared the TCRbeta library with unique molecular identifiers. One entry per CDR3 protein results from TCRdb running MiXCR on the PCR reads. This sample has 350,000 to 450,000 distinct CDR3 sequences, with roughly 22% found just once. The CDR3 covers 11 residues. Germline V gene data show CDR1 as SGHDT and CDR2 as YYEEEE. V lost 7 bases to trimming and J lost 5 bases, with 7 bases between them. Specimen: PBMCs from the stem cell graft donor, collected from the stem cell graft. J is TRBJ2-1 and V is TRBV5-6, with D unresolved. The source of this sequence is a human donor who donated a stem cell graft to a child with acute myeloid leukemia. Written as DNA, the CDR3 is TGTGCCAGCTTATCAGACAATGAGCAGTTCTTC. It translates to CASLSDNEQFF.